Shown below are 17 T cell receptor beta chains from a single sample sequenced in a study of OX40 agonist ivuxolimab in advanced cancers. The repertoire was sequenced with immunoSEQ multiplex PCR; TCRdb's copy has only in-frame clones and lacks some. Of around 26,000 clones listed, roughly 73% were seen once; the top ten hold about 25%. Sequences were derived from CD4+ or CD8+ T cells sorted from blood, sampled in a trial of the OX40 agonist ivuxolimab. These TCRs come from an adult with an advanced solid tumor such as melanoma, head and neck, liver or kidney cancer.

This clone was seen only once. DNA of the CDR3: TGTGCCTGGAGTGTAACGGCCGCGTATAATGAAAAACTGTTTTTT. It translates to CAWSVTAAYNEKLFF. This rearrangement joins TRBV30 to TRBJ1-4; D is unclear. The CDR3 runs 15 residues. Per germline, CDR1 GTSNPN and CDR2 SVGIG (reference sequence). The V end lost 0 bases, the J end lost 4 bases, and 12 bases lay between the germline ends.

This chain uses TRBV30 with TRBJ2-5; no reliable D call. The CDR3 runs to 14 residues. Trimming took off 0 bases at V and 0 bases at J, with 8 bases between the two ends. Germline V gene data show CDR1 as GTSNPN and CDR2 as SVGIG (reference sequence). The CDR3 region is CAWSVGGYQETQYF. CDR3 bases: TGTGCCTGGAGTGTGGGTGGCTACCAAGAGACCCAGTACTTC.

This clone was counted a single time. J is TRBJ1-1 and V is TRBV11-1; D is unresolved. CDR1 SGHAT and CDR2 FQDESV come from the germline V gene (reference sequence). The CDR3 loop spans 12 amino acids. V lost 1 base and J 8 bases, leaving 8 bases between the germline ends. As DNA, the CDR3 is TGTGCCAGCAGCTTAGGGAGACTAGAAGCTTTCTTT. Translated, it gives CASSLGRLEAFF.

This clone has a handful of counts. The chain employs TRBV7-3 and TRBJ2-7; no clear D gene. The CDR3 runs to 13 residues. The germline V and J ends were trimmed by 7 bases and 2 bases, with 12 bases remaining between them. Per germline, CDR1 SGHTA and CDR2 FQGTGA. The CDR3 DNA is TGTGCCAGCACCGAATCGGACCCCTACGAGCAGTACTTC. Encoded protein: CASTESDPYEQYF.

The rearrangement joins TRBV13 to TRBJ1-1; D gene uncertain. V gave up 7 bases and J gave up 1 base, with 7 bases separating them. The germline gives CDR1 PRHDT, CDR2 FYEKMQ (reference sequence). The CDR3 is 12 residues long. CDR3: CASTRPNTEAFF. The CDR3 DNA follows: TGTGCCAGCACCAGGCCGAACACTGAAGCTTTCTTT.

The chain carries TRBV2 and TRBJ2-1, with D tentatively TRBD2 (5 bases). Trimming pared 2 bases from V and 7 bases from J, leaving 18 bases between. Germline lookup yields CDR1 SNHLY and CDR2 FYNNEI. The CDR3 consists of 16 residues. The chain's CDR3 is CASSEFGGGPGNEQFF. In nucleotides, the CDR3 is TGTGCCAGCAGTGAATTTGGCGGCGGACCGGGGAATGAGCAGTTCTTC. Based on the CDR3 plus reference TRBV2 and TRBJ2-1, the full variable domain is EPEVTQTPSHQVTQMGQEVILRCVPISNHLYFYWYRQILGQKVEFLVSFYNNEISEKSEIFDDQFSVERPDGSNFTLKIRSTKLEDSAMYFCASSEFGGGPGNEQFFGPGTRLTVL.

V and J are TRBV27 and TRBJ2-2; TRBD1 agrees at 7 bases. Germline V lookup: CDR1 MNHEY, CDR2 SMNVEV (reference sequence). The CDR3 covers 16 residues. J was trimmed by 2 bases and V by 1 base; bases with no gene match: 4. The CDR3, as DNA: TGTGCCAGCAGTTTATTAGGGACAGCAAACACCGGGGAGCTGTTTTTT. Translated: CASSLLGTANTGELFF.

The chain couples TRBV7-9 to TRBJ2-7; perhaps TRBD2 as D (5 bases). The V gene lost 4 bases and the J gene lost 0 bases, with 16 bases spanning the gap. The CDR3 covers 16 residues. The germline CDR1 and CDR2 sequences are SEHNR and FQNEAQ (reference sequence). CDR3 in amino acids: CASSSQSSWSSYEQYF. The CDR3 DNA is TGTGCCAGCAGCTCGCAATCTAGCTGGAGCTCCTACGAGCAGTACTTC. The complete variable domain, with remaining parts taken from reference TRBV7-9 and TRBJ2-7, reads DTGVSQNPRHKITKRGQNVTFRCDPISEHNRLYWYRQTLGQGPEFLTYFQNEAQLEKSRLLSDRFSAERPKGSFSTLEIQRTEQGDSAMYLCASSSQSSWSSYEQYFGPGTRLTVT.

The chain employs TRBV6-5 and TRBJ2-5, with D uncertain. CDR3 length: 16 residues. V gave up 0 bases and J gave up 2 bases, with 13 bases separating them. Germline V gene data show CDR1 as MNHEY and CDR2 as SVGAGI. The CDR3 loop is CASSYSMYVRQETQYF. The CDR3 region has the DNA TGTGCCAGCAGTTACTCGATGTATGTCCGGCAAGAGACCCAGTACTTC.

The J gene is TRBJ1-5, the V gene TRBV27; TRBD1 aligns across 7 bases. This CDR3 region has 14 residues. CDR1 MNHEY and CDR2 SMNVEV come from the germline V gene (reference sequence). V lost 8 bases, J lost 1 base, and 5 bases stayed unmatched. The CDR3 DNA reads TGTGCCAGCGCACAGGGGATGAGCAATCAGCCCCAGCATTTT. This translates into CASAQGMSNQPQHF.

The chain has TRBV11-2 and TRBJ2-7; D tentatively reads TRBD1 or TRBD2 (5 bases each). The ends were cut back, 4 bases at V and 7 bases at J, with 17 bases in the middle. This CDR3 region has 14 residues. Germline assignment: CDR1 SGHAT and CDR2 FQNNGV. CDR3 loop: CASSSWDAQIEQYF. The CDR3 nucleotides read TGTGCCAGCAGCTCTTGGGACGCCCAGATAGAGCAGTACTTC. Combining the CDR3 with reference TRBV11-2 and TRBJ2-7 gives the whole variable domain EAGVAQSPRYKIIEKRQSVAFWCNPISGHATLYWYQQILGQGPKLLIQFQNNGVVDDSQLPKDRFSAERLKGVDSTLKIQPAKLEDSAVYLCASSSWDAQIEQYFGPGTRLTVT.

The rearrangement uses TRBV21-1 and TRBJ2-3; TRBD2 is the table's D call, not checked against the DNA. TRBV21-1 is marked as a pseudogene. The CDR3 length is 12 residues. The CDR3 protein is CASSVETDTQYF. The CDR3 DNA sequence: TGTGCCAGCAGCGTAGAGACAGATACGCAGTATTTT.

In this sample, this clone turned up a few times. This chain joins TRBV25-1 and TRBJ1-1; D uncertain. The CDR3 is made up of 11 amino acids. The V gene lost 5 bases and the J gene lost 6 bases, with 7 bases spanning the gap. Germline V CDR1 and CDR2: MGHDK, SYGVNS. This chain's CDR3 is CASSFNAEAFF. CDR3 sequence (DNA): TGTGCCAGCAGTTTTAACGCTGAAGCTTTCTTT.

V is TRBV5-4 and J is TRBJ2-4, with unresolved D. In germline, CDR1 is SGHNT, CDR2 YYREEE (reference sequence). The germline V and J ends were trimmed by 2 bases and 5 bases, with 5 bases remaining between them. The CDR3 has 12 amino acids. The DNA for the CDR3 is TGTGCCAGCAGCTTTTACGAAAACATTCAGTACTTC. This codes for CASSFYENIQYF. The variable domain in full, completed from reference TRBV5-4 and TRBJ2-4, reads ETGVTQSPTHLIKTRGQQVTLRCSSQSGHNTVSWYQQALGQGPQFIFQYYREEENGRGNFPPRFSGLQFPNYSSELNVNALELDDSALYLCASSFYENIQYFGAGTRLSVL.

The chain joins TRBV7-6 to TRBJ2-1; 8 bases match TRBD1. The CDR3 loop spans 17 amino acids. Germline CDR1 reads SGHVS; CDR2 reads FNYEAQ. V lost 1 base to trimming and J lost 0 bases; unmatched junction nucleotides: 5. In nucleotides, the CDR3 is TGTGCCAGCAGCTTAGGACACAGGGGGAGCTCCTACAATGAGCAGTTCTTC. It is translated as CASSLGHRGSSYNEQFF.

This sequence joins TRBV6-1 and TRBJ1-5; the D is unclear. This CDR3 spans 14 amino acids. The germline gives CDR1 MNHNS, CDR2 SASEGT. The ends were cut back, 3 bases at V and 4 bases at J, with 10 bases in the middle. CDR3 in amino acids: CASSDGGVNQPQHF. The CDR3 DNA follows: TGTGCCAGCAGTGATGGTGGGGTTAATCAGCCCCAGCATTTT.

The chain is built from TRBV9 and TRBJ2-3; 10 positions match TRBD2. The germline gives CDR1 SGDLS, CDR2 YYNGEE. The CDR3 runs to 18 residues. V lost 4 bases, J lost 4 bases, and 15 bases stayed unmatched. The CDR3 DNA follows: TGTGCCAGCAGCCCTCTGGCCGAGCGGGGGGGCTGGGCAGATACGCAGTATTTT. This codes for CASSPLAERGGWADTQYF. Using reference TRBV9 and TRBJ2-3 for the parts outside the CDR3, the full variable domain is DSGVTQTPKHLITATGQRVTLRCSPRSGDLSVYWYQQSLDQGLQFLIQYYNGEERAKGNILERFSAQQFPDLHSELNLSSLELGDSALYFCASSPLAERGGWADTQYFGPGTRLTVL.